One and the same sample provided the 30 T cell receptor beta chains below, sequenced in a study of cytomegalovirus exposure and HLA in healthy donors. The PCR made use of 60 Vbeta and 13 Jbeta primers. The repertoire was sequenced with immunoSEQ multiplex PCR; TCRdb's copy has only in-frame clones and lacks some. The table includes about 180,000 clones, roughly 77% detected once. Sequenced input: PBMCs. These receptors were collected from a woman aged 25 to 39 in good health and CMV-seronegative.

This chain joins TRBV19 and TRBJ2-5; TRBD2 aligns across 8 bases. CDR1 is LNHDA and CDR2 is SQIVND in the germline V gene (reference sequence). J lost 7 bases, V lost 7 bases, and 11 bases had no gene match. The CDR3 extends over 14 amino acids. CDR3 DNA: TGTGCCAGTACCCTGGGACTAGGGGGTGGGACCCAGTACTTC. Translating gives CASTLGLGGGTQYF.

This rearrangement joins TRBV4-3 to TRBJ2-2; 14 positions agree with TRBD2. The CDR3 extends over 17 amino acids. V shed 1 base, J shed 4 bases, and the junction held 2 bases outside the gene matches. CDR1 LGHNA and CDR2 YSLEER come from the germline V gene. For the CDR3, the DNA is TGCGCCAGCAGCCAAGGACTAGCGGGGGGGCTCACCGGGGAGCTGTTTTTT. This sequence encodes CASSQGLAGGLTGELFF.

V usage is TRBV2 and J usage is TRBJ1-5, with 7 positions matching TRBD1. J was trimmed by 6 bases and V by 4 bases; bases with no gene match: 6. CDR3 length: 14 amino acids. The germline CDR1 and CDR2 sequences are SNHLY and FYNNEI. CDR3 protein: CASSATGYSQPQHF. CDR3 in DNA: TGTGCCAGCAGTGCGACAGGGTACAGTCAGCCCCAGCATTTT.

This chain links TRBV6-5 with TRBJ1-2; 12 bases align to TRBD1. V dropped 2 bases and J dropped 8; count of bases not matched to a gene: 6. Germline loops: CDR1 MNHEY, CDR2 SVGAGI. The CDR3 is 15 amino acids. CDR3 coding DNA: TGTGCCAGCAGTTACGGGACAGGGGGCGCGGGAGGCTACACCTTC. Translation gives CASSYGTGGAGGYTF.

The CDR3 DNA is TGCGCCAGCAGCCCACGCTTAGAACAGGGGCGGCAGCCCCAGCATTTT. Its translation: CASSPRLEQGRQPQHF. The J gene is TRBJ1-5, the V gene TRBV4-1; 7 positions match TRBD1. This CDR3 contains 16 residues. CDR1 is MGHRA and CDR2 is YSYEKL in the germline V gene. V gave up 4 bases and J gave up 7 bases; unmatched junction bases: 13.

This chain uses TRBV10-2 with TRBJ2-1, with D possibly being TRBD2 (6 bases). The CDR3 sequence is 11 residues long. Germline V gene sequence: CDR1 WSHSY, CDR2 SAAADI. Trimming took 4 bases from V and 8 from J, leaving 6 bases between them. The CDR3, as DNA: TGCGCCAGCAGTGGCGGGGATGAGCAGTTCTTC. This codes for CASSGGDEQFF.

The rearrangement links TRBV18 to TRBJ1-2; 8 positions agree with TRBD1. Germline CDR1 KGHSH, CDR2 LQKENI. The CDR3 covers 14 residues. Unmatched junction bases numbered 6, after V lost 3 bases and J lost 6 bases. The CDR3 region is CASSPTGAVDGYTF. For the CDR3, the DNA is TGTGCCAGCTCACCGACAGGGGCTGTCGATGGCTACACCTTC.

The chain couples TRBV5-1 to TRBJ2-5, with TRBD1 matching over 8 bases. The DNA end is a closer match to TRBJ2-7, so the J assignment may be wrong. Germline V gene data show CDR1 as SGHRS and CDR2 as YFSETQ. The CDR3 contains 15 residues. The CDR3 region is CASSDSTGVVYEQYF. In DNA form, the CDR3 reads TGCGCCAGCAGCGATTCGACAGGGGTGGTTTACGAGCAGTACTTC.

The chain carries TRBV12-2 and TRBJ2-1; TRBD2 was called by the table and not checked on the DNA. TRBV12-2 is deemed a pseudogene. The CDR3 runs to 17 residues. Here the CDR3 reads CASRLMKAGGTYNEQFF. The CDR3 bases are TGTGCAAGTCGCTTAATGAAAGCGGGGGGGACCTACAATGAGCAGTTCTTC.

The genes are TRBV4-1 and TRBJ1-2; 9 bases match TRBD1. In germline, CDR1 is MGHRA, CDR2 YSYEKL. The V and J ends lost 2 bases and 5 bases, in that order; junction bases with no gene match: 9. The CDR3 runs to 16 residues. The DNA of the CDR3 is TGCGCCAGCAGCCAAATACAGGGGGCTAGCAGTTATGGCTACACCTTC. This sequence encodes CASSQIQGASSYGYTF.

The chain is built from TRBV5-4 and TRBJ2-5, with D perhaps TRBD2 (6 bases). Gene TRBJ2-7 matches the end of the DNA better, so the J call may be wrong. This CDR3 has 15 amino acids. Germline CDR1 reads SGHNT; CDR2 reads YYREEE (reference sequence). The CDR3 sequence: CASSLEGRGYSEQYF. The CDR3 bases are TGTGCCAGCAGCTTGGAGGGGCGGGGTTACTCCGAGCAGTACTTC.

J is TRBJ1-2 and V is TRBV6-1, with 7 nucleotides matching TRBD1. The CDR3 has 15 amino acids. Germline values: CDR1 MNHNS, CDR2 SASEGT. Trimming cost V 8 bases and J 0 bases; bases outside gene matches: 9. CDR3 residues: CASPGQSLSNYGYTF. The CDR3 nucleotides read TGTGCCAGCCCGGGACAGAGCCTCTCTAACTATGGCTACACCTTC.

V usage is TRBV6-5 and J usage is TRBJ2-1, with D possibly being TRBD2 (7 bases). V lost 0 bases, J lost 8 bases, and 14 bases lay in between. The CDR3 spans 15 residues. Germline CDR1 reads MNHEY; CDR2 reads SVGAGI. The CDR3 nucleotides read TGTGCCAGCAGTTACTCGAATGGGGGGGCTCATGAGCAGTTCTTC. Translation: CASSYSNGGAHEQFF.

The genes are TRBV7-6 and TRBJ1-6; TRBD1 is a possible D gene (5 bases). The V end lost 0 bases, the J end lost 9 bases, and 15 bases lay between the germline ends. CDR1 SGHVS and CDR2 FNYEAQ come from the germline V gene. The CDR3 totals 16 residues. The CDR3 region is CASSLAPAMGGSPLHF. CDR3 nucleotides: TGTGCCAGCAGCTTAGCCCCGGCCATGGGGGGTTCACCCCTCCACTTT. Together with reference TRBV7-6 and TRBJ1-6, the CDR3 gives the full variable domain: GAGVSQSPRYKVTKRGQDVALRCDPISGHVSLYWYRQALGQGPEFLTYFNYEAQQDKSGLPNDRFSAERPEGSISTLTIQRTEQRDSAMYRCASSLAPAMGGSPLHFGNGTRLTVT.

The chain recombines TRBV4-2 with TRBJ1-2, with a weak D call TRBD1 (6 bases). Germline V lookup: CDR1 LGHNA, CDR2 YNFKEQ. V lost 0 bases and J 6 bases, leaving 17 bases between the germline ends. CDR3 length equals 16 residues. The CDR3 region has the DNA TGTGCCAGCAGCCAAGATCGGGGGGGGGCGCGGAATGGCTACACCTTC. Protein product: CASSQDRGGARNGYTF.

The rearrangement uses TRBV18 and TRBJ2-3, with 10 bases fitting TRBD2. This CDR3 has 15 residues. V shed 5 bases, J shed 1 base, and the junction held 3 bases outside the gene matches. Germline values: CDR1 KGHSH, CDR2 LQKENI. In DNA form, the CDR3 reads TGTGCCAGCTCAAGGCTAGCGGGGGGCACAGATACGCAGTATTTT. It codes for CASSRLAGGTDTQYF.

V is TRBV15 and J is TRBJ1-1, with D uncertain. In germline, CDR1 is LNHNV, CDR2 YYDKDF (reference sequence). V lost 1 base, J lost 8 bases, and 20 bases lay in between. This CDR3 region has 16 residues. Written as DNA, the CDR3 is TGTGCCACCAGCAGAGTGGCGGGGTTCGGGAATCGAGAAGCTTTCTTT. Protein: CATSRVAGFGNREAFF. Full variable domain (rest looked up from reference TRBV15 and TRBJ1-1): DAMVIQNPRYQVTQFGKPVTLSCSQTLNHNVMYWYQQKSSQAPKLLFHYYDKDFNNEADTPDNFQSRRPNTSFCFLDIRSPGLGDTAMYLCATSRVAGFGNREAFFGQGTRLTVV.

The V call is TRBV7-2, the J call TRBJ2-5; a weak D match, TRBD1 (6 bases). CDR3 length equals 14 residues. With 2 bases removed from V and 2 bases from J, the gap between germline ends came to 9 bases. Germline CDR1 SGHTA, CDR2 FQGNSA. The CDR3 region is CASSLHRAQETQYF. Written as DNA, the CDR3 is TGTGCCAGCAGCTTACACAGGGCTCAAGAGACCCAGTACTTC.

The chain has TRBV4-2 and TRBJ1-1; maybe TRBD1 (5 bases). There are 13 residues in the CDR3. V shed 0 bases and J shed 7 bases, with 9 bases lying between them. CDR1 LGHNA and CDR2 YNFKEQ come from the germline V gene. The DNA of the CDR3 is TGTGCCAGCAGCCAAGACAGGGCCGGTGAAGCTTTCTTT. Amino acid sequence: CASSQDRAGEAFF.

This chain links TRBV7-8 with TRBJ1-1; tentative D call: TRBD1 (5 bases). Germline V CDR1 and CDR2: SGHVS, FQNEAQ. This CDR3 is 13 amino acids long. Deletions cut 8 bases from V and 3 bases from J, with 13 bases between. CDR3 DNA: TGTGCCAGCGGGCTCGGGGGTGACACTGAAGCTTTCTTT. As protein: CASGLGGDTEAFF.

This clone was recorded a few times. The chain combines TRBV30 with TRBJ1-1, with a tentative D call TRBD1 (5 bases). The CDR3 extends over 13 amino acids. The germline V and J ends were trimmed by 4 bases and 4 bases, with 13 bases remaining between them. Germline V gene lookup returns CDR1 GTSNPN and CDR2 SVGIG (reference sequence). CDR3: CAWIRGGGTEAFF. The CDR3 DNA reads TGTGCCTGGATTCGCGGGGGGGGCACTGAAGCTTTCTTT.

The chain is built from TRBV30 and TRBJ1-6; TRBD1 agrees at 10 bases. The CDR3 loop spans 13 amino acids. Germline trimming cut 8 bases from V and 8 bases from J; bases unmatched to any gene: 6. Germline loops: CDR1 GTSNPN, CDR2 SVGIG (reference sequence). Here the CDR3 reads CAREGTGDSPLHF. The CDR3 DNA reads as TGTGCCAGGGAGGGGACAGGGGATTCACCCCTCCACTTT.

This chain connects TRBV7-3 to TRBJ2-3; 8 bases fit TRBD2. Germline V CDR1 and CDR2: SGHTA, FQGTGA. The CDR3 is 18 residues long. Germline trimming cut 5 bases from V and 3 bases from J; bases unmatched to any gene: 16. The CDR3 coding sequence is TGTGCCAGCAGCCGCAAAGCTATCAGGGGCGGGGGGACAGATACGCAGTATTTT. As protein: CASSRKAIRGGGTDTQYF.

The V gene is TRBV6-6, the J gene TRBJ1-1; TRBD1 matches at 8 bases. Germline V gene lookup returns CDR1 MNHNY and CDR2 SVGAGI (reference sequence). Germline trimming cut 10 bases from V and 8 bases from J; bases unmatched to any gene: 15. This CDR3 spans 14 amino acids. CDR3: CATTFQGARAEAFF. In nucleotides, the CDR3 is TGTGCCACCACATTCCAGGGGGCCCGGGCAGAAGCTTTCTTT.

The J gene is TRBJ1-2, the V gene TRBV2; the D gene is possibly TRBD1 (6 bases). There are 16 residues in the CDR3. V was shortened by 7 bases and J by 5 bases, with 23 bases between the two germline ends. Per the germline V gene, CDR1 is SNHLY and CDR2 is FYNNEI. The CDR3 protein is CASNRALGRGRYGYTF. The CDR3, as DNA: TGTGCCAGCAATAGGGCCCTTGGCAGGGGAAGATATGGCTACACCTTC.

The V and J genes are TRBV4-1 and TRBJ2-1, with 9 bases lining up with TRBD1. Germline lookup yields CDR1 MGHRA and CDR2 YSYEKL. Germline trimming cut 1 base from V and 9 bases from J; bases unmatched to any gene: 4. This CDR3 has 14 amino acids. CDR3 DNA: TGCGCCAGCAGCCAAGTTGGACAGGGGTTTGAGCAGTTCTTC. Its translation is CASSQVGQGFEQFF.

The V call is TRBV6-5, the J call TRBJ1-4; a weak D match, TRBD1 (5 bases). The germline V gene has CDR1 MNHEY and CDR2 SVGAGI. V lost 2 bases and J 3 bases, leaving 10 bases between the germline ends. The CDR3 has 15 residues. CDR3 nucleotides: TGTGCCAGCAGTTACAGGGGCATCGCTAATGAAAAACTGTTTTTT. This translates into CASSYRGIANEKLFF.

The V gene is TRBV7-8, the J gene TRBJ1-4; TRBD1 agrees at 10 bases. V shed 1 base, J shed 8 bases, and the junction held 7 bases outside the gene matches. Germline V lookup: CDR1 SGHVS, CDR2 FQNEAQ. This CDR3 has 16 amino acids. The CDR3 loop reads CASSLGRQGAGEKLFF. In nucleotides, the CDR3 is TGTGCCAGCAGCTTAGGGAGACAGGGGGCGGGAGAAAAACTGTTTTTT.

This chain uses TRBV4-2 with TRBJ2-7; 11 bases align to TRBD2. The V gene's germline CDR1 is LGHNA and CDR2 YNFKEQ. The CDR3 extends over 13 amino acids. The V gene end was trimmed by 5 bases and the J gene end by 7 bases; junction bases not matched to a gene: 4. This CDR3 is CASSSRLAGEQYF. CDR3 bases: TGTGCCAGCAGCTCCCGACTAGCGGGAGAGCAGTACTTC.

This chain links TRBV9 with TRBJ2-7, with D unclear. Germline CDR1 is SGDLS and CDR2 is YYNGEE. The CDR3 consists of 16 residues. V shed 0 bases and J shed 1 base, with 14 bases lying between them. The CDR3 nucleotides read TGTGCCAGCAGCGTAGGCCCAGGCCTAATTTCCTACGAGCAGTACTTC. This gives the protein CASSVGPGLISYEQYF.